This T cell receptor (beta chain) emerged from a study of T-cell memory formation after mild COVID-19. Study at large: TCR clusters were mostly confined to one donor each.

TCRdb called the 5' RACE reads again in MiXCR, with one record for every CDR3 protein. The profile shows 400,000 or so distinct CDR3 sequences, over 15% of them singletons. This clonotype was observed a handful of times. The V gene end was trimmed by 1 base and the J gene end by 7 bases; junction bases not matched to a gene: 6. CDR1 and CDR2 from the germline V gene are SGHNT and YYREEE (reference sequence). This CDR3 has 15 amino acids. Sequences were obtained from PBMCs or a T cell subset sorted from them (not recorded which). This chain connects TRBV5-4 to TRBJ2-3; 10 bases match TRBD2. The receptor was derived from an adult woman who had mild COVID-19 (a few samples of this study predate the infection). Cell type and time point are not known. The CDR3 nucleotides read TGTGCCAGCAGCTTGTTAGCGGGGGGTCAGAATACGCAGTATTTT. Translated, it gives CASSLLAGGQNTQYF.